Listed below are T cell receptor beta chains from one sample, sequenced in a study of T-cell reconstitution after alpha-beta-depleted transplantation in children. Via MiXCR, TCRdb re-called the PCR reads, giving one row per CDR3 protein. The table records hundreds of thousands of distinct CDR3 sequences, roughly 13% of them present only once. The sample consisted of PBMCs, mostly from graft donor cells, taken 360 days after TCRalphabeta/CD19-depleted stem cell transplant. The receptor set was obtained from a male patient younger than 18 who had a stem cell transplant for acute myeloid leukemia, so the T cells may come from the graft donor. Both conserved end residues are part of each CDR3. A D gene is named only where the DNA matches it firmly. Clone size is shown for a subset of rows, as once, few, many or a class of expanded clone.

size,V,D,J,CDR3,DNA
.,TRBV29-1,TRBD1,TRBJ2-5,CSVVPGTGQQETQYF,TGCAGCGTTGTACCCGGGACAGGCCAGCAAGAGACCCAGTACTTC
few,TRBV11-2,.,TRBJ2-2,CASSLDLGSSAGELFF,TGTGCCAGCAGCTTAGATCTAGGCTCCTCTGCCGGGGAGCTGTTTTTT
.,TRBV18,TRBD1,TRBJ2-7,CASYATGPSEQYF,TGTGCCAGTTACGCGACAGGGCCCTCCGAGCAGTACTTC
.,TRBV11-2,.,TRBJ1-1,CASSLDPRNTEAFF,TGTGCCAGCAGCTTAGATCCCAGGAACACTGAAGCTTTCTTT
few,TRBV28,TRBD2,TRBJ2-7,CASSFLLAGINSYEQYF,TGTGCCAGCAGTTTTCTACTAGCGGGTATCAACTCCTACGAGCAGTACTTC
many,TRBV12-3/TRBV12-4,.,TRBJ2-1,CASSLFQLSYNEQFF,TGTGCCAGCAGTTTATTTCAGCTCAGCTACAATGAGCAGTTCTTC
few,TRBV21-1,.,TRBJ2-5,CASSNRREETQYF,TGTGCCAGCAGCAATAGGCGCGAGGAGACCCAGTACTTC
.,TRBV12-3/TRBV12-4,.,TRBJ1-5,CASSFGAGGSNQPQHF,TGTGCCAGCAGTTTCGGAGCGGGAGGTAGCAATCAGCCCCAGCATTTT
many,TRBV25-1,TRBD1,TRBJ2-5,CASSDPDRGEETQYF,TGTGCCAGCAGTGATCCGGACAGGGGAGAAGAGACCCAGTACTTC
few,TRBV7-7,.,TRBJ2-1,CASSLRSPSSYNEQFF,TGTGCTAGCAGCTTAAGGAGCCCGAGCTCCTACAATGAGCAGTTCTTC
.,TRBV29-1,.,TRBJ2-3,CSVLSGTRSDTQYF,TGCAGCGTCCTATCCGGGACTCGATCAGATACGCAGTATTTT
many,TRBV28,.,TRBJ2-1,CASSLGFGVEQFF,TGTGCCAGCAGTTTAGGGTTTGGTGTTGAGCAGTTCTTC